This is a list of T cell receptor beta chains from one sample in a study of low-dose radiotherapy and immunotherapy resistance in tumors. MiXCR was run by TCRdb on the reads, yielding one entry per CDR3 protein. Of about 82,000 distinct CDR3 sequences in the sample, under 20% were seen once. This material consisted of PBMCs, taken before treatment. Every receptor here comes from a male donor with prostate cancer. The CDR3 runs from the conserved cysteine through the conserved F or W. Some rows mark clone size as missing; the rest say once, few, many or name a class of expanded clone.

TRBV7-9	TRBJ1-2	many	CASSLDLAGANYGYTF
TRBV30	TRBJ2-3	many	CAWGSPSGGTDTQYF
TRBV20-1	TRBJ2-7	many	CSARQGRGEQYF
TRBV28	TRBJ2-1	many	CASSLAGGDRLYNEQFF
TRBV6-1	TRBJ1-2	few	CASSYGTANYGYTF
TRBV10-3	TRBJ2-1	many	CAINGQGNYNEQFF
TRBV20-1	TRBJ1-5	few	CSVERGDSNQPQHF
TRBV18	TRBJ1-6	many	CASSPPTGINSPLHF
TRBV28	TRBJ2-1	NA	CASSSLPLYAGGSYNEQFF
TRBV29-1	TRBJ1-1	many	CSVEATVANTEAFF
TRBV6-6	TRBJ1-1	once	CASSLKQPVVSTEAFF
TRBV7-3	TRBJ2-1	NA	CASSLGTSGRLYNEQFF
TRBV20-1	TRBJ1-5	many	CSASSTGNQPQHF
TRBV9	TRBJ2-1	NA	CASSVGASGLHDEQFF
TRBV3-1	TRBJ1-6	many	CASSQVGVNSPLHF
TRBV10-3	TRBJ1-5	NA	CAISEGAVGQSNQPQHF
TRBV19	TRBJ2-3	many	CASSMGSGGRNADTQYF
TRBV7-9	TRBJ2-1	many	CASSVNRGYYPDEQFF
TRBV6-5	TRBJ1-2	many	CASSASGGTYGYTF
TRBV7-9	TRBJ2-3	many	CASTRGDRVTDTQYF
TRBV2	TRBJ2-5	NA	CASSGGQGGQETQYF
TRBV28	TRBJ2-7	medium-sized	CASSKLGTYEQYF
TRBV3-1	TRBJ1-6	many	CASSQESRGGNSPLHF
TRBV9	TRBJ1-6	many	CASSVEAGRDSPLHF
TRBV7-9	TRBJ2-1	many	CASSTTGTSGSYEQFF
TRBV6-2/TRBV6-3	TRBJ1-4	many	CASSYDRIATNEKLFF
TRBV18	TRBJ1-6	many	CASSPGGISPLHF
TRBV28	TRBJ2-4	many	CASSLISGLSKNIQYF
TRBV7-2	TRBJ1-2	many	CASSHYKANYGYTF
TRBV12-5	TRBJ2-3	many	CASGGDTQYF
TRBV28	TRBJ2-7	many	CASRDISYEQYF
TRBV6-5	TRBJ2-1	many	CASSYFQLAGSYNEQFF
TRBV5-4	TRBJ2-2	medium-sized	CASRPPAGGSNTGELFF
TRBV5-1	TRBJ1-1	many	CASSPRDGRFNTEAFF
TRBV5-4	TRBJ2-3	many	CASTPGPSGGFTDTQYF
TRBV20-1	TRBJ2-7	many	CSASPRQEIQGF
TRBV19	TRBJ2-1	many	CASSGVAGGISYNEQFF
TRBV7-9	TRBJ2-3	many	CASSLGGGASDTQYF
TRBV20-1	TRBJ2-5	many	CSARDLSGASQETQYF
TRBV5-8	TRBJ1-5	many	CASTEQADSWRQPQHF
TRBV2	TRBJ2-3	many	CASSEAGTSGITQYF
TRBV12-3/TRBV12-4	TRBJ1-3	many	CASSRVWDRSSGNTIYF
TRBV6-2/TRBV6-3	TRBJ2-7	many	CASSYSSRAPTASYEQYF
TRBV28	TRBJ2-7	many	CASRRSYLGYEQYF
TRBV12-3/TRBV12-4	TRBJ2-7	NA	CASSLGDTMGEQYF
TRBV5-6	TRBJ2-2	few	CASSILAGGNTGELFF
TRBV20-1	TRBJ2-3	many	CSARVTANTDTQYF
TRBV29-1	TRBJ2-1	many	CSVEGAGVHNEQFF
TRBV13	TRBJ2-3	many	CASSLGTGFTDTQYF
TRBV5-1	TRBJ2-7	many	CASSVQGAVNEQYF
TRBV7-2	TRBJ2-4	many	CASSPPPLLAKNIQYF
TRBV5-1	TRBJ2-1	NA	CASSLDPGPLSEKFF
TRBV7-9	TRBJ2-5	many	CASSLSGTGVRETQYF
TRBV30	TRBJ1-4	NA	CAWRERQGVVEKLFF